The 26 T cell receptor beta chains listed next were all sequenced from one sample in a study of blood T cell repertoires in COVID-19. Generated by immunoSEQ multiplex PCR, the TCRdb table keeps only in-frame clones and is missing some. There are 90,000 or so clones in the sample; more than 70% occur only once, and about 15% lies in the top ten. The material sequenced was peripheral blood. These TCRs come from a woman older than 75 with acute or convalescent COVID-19.

The V call is TRBV19, the J call TRBJ1-1; D perhaps matches TRBD1 (6 bases). CDR1 is LNHDA and CDR2 is SQIVND in the germline V gene (reference sequence). The CDR3 is made up of 14 amino acids. V lost 10 bases, J lost 2 bases, and 17 bases lay in between. The CDR3 DNA sequence: TGTGCCACCCTATCCGGGACACCTAACACTGAAGCTTTCTTT. It translates to CATLSGTPNTEAFF.

V and J are TRBV18 and TRBJ1-2, with a tentative D call TRBD1 (5 bases). CDR3 length: 18 residues. V was trimmed by 3 bases and J by 3 bases, leaving 23 bases between them. Germline V gene sequence: CDR1 KGHSH, CDR2 LQKENI. CDR3 sequence reads: CASSPGLWPPDPDYGYTF. The CDR3 DNA reads as TGTGCCAGCTCACCGGGGCTGTGGCCTCCTGACCCGGACTATGGCTACACCTTC.

The chain employs TRBV5-8 and TRBJ2-2; a weak D match, TRBD2 (6 bases). CDR1 and CDR2 from the germline V gene are SGHTS and YDEGEE. Trimming removed 3 bases at V and 7 bases at J, with 16 bases between. This CDR3 comprises 15 residues. CDR3 in DNA: TGTGCCAGCAGCTACCCGGAGGGAATGGGCGGGGAGCTGTTTTTT. Its translation is CASSYPEGMGGELFF.

The CDR3 DNA follows: TGTGCCTGGTCACCGGACAGGGGCGCCTATGGCTACACCTTC. Its protein product is CAWSPDRGAYGYTF. This sequence joins TRBV30 and TRBJ1-2; 9 nucleotides line up with TRBD1. This CDR3 comprises 14 residues. CDR1 and CDR2 from the germline V gene are GTSNPN and SVGIG (reference sequence). V shed 5 bases, J shed 4 bases, and the junction held 8 bases outside the gene matches.

V usage is TRBV7-8 and J usage is TRBJ1-5; a possible D gene is TRBD1 (6 bases). This CDR3 comprises 16 residues. CDR1 SGHVS and CDR2 FQNEAQ come from the germline V gene. V lost 7 bases and J 6 bases, leaving 22 bases between the germline ends. The CDR3 loop is CASTPVGEGVGQPQHF. CDR3 DNA: TGTGCCAGCACCCCTGTGGGAGAGGGGGTAGGTCAGCCCCAGCATTTT.

The chain recombines TRBV29-1 with TRBJ2-5, with a tentative D call TRBD1 (5 bases). Trimming stripped 6 bases from V and 3 bases from J, with 11 bases between. The CDR3 length is 12 residues. The germline V gene has CDR1 SQVTM and CDR2 ANQGSEA. The CDR3 region has the DNA TGCAGCGTCCAAGGGGTGGAAGAGACCCAGTACTTC. It specifies CSVQGVEETQYF.

V is TRBV6-2 or TRBV6-3 and J is TRBJ2-7; 8 nucleotides line up with TRBD1. The germline gives CDR1 MNHEY, CDR2 SVGEGT. The CDR3 totals 17 residues. Germline trimming cut 0 bases from V and 1 base from J; bases unmatched to any gene: 8. The CDR3 bases are TGTGCCAGCAGTTACTCGATAAGCTGGACAGGGTCCTACGAGCAGTACTTC. It translates to CASSYSISWTGSYEQYF.

V usage is TRBV7-3 and J usage is TRBJ2-5; 9 bases are a match to TRBD2. The CDR3 totals 15 residues. The germline CDR1 and CDR2 sequences are SGHTA and FQGTGA. Trimming took 1 base from V and 5 from J; bases not matched to a gene: 5. CDR3 protein: CASSLRRGGLETQYF. The CDR3, as DNA: TGTGCCAGCAGCTTAAGGCGGGGGGGCCTCGAGACCCAGTACTTC.

V usage is TRBV30 and J usage is TRBJ1-2; 7 positions match TRBD1. With 2 bases clipped from V and 12 bases from J, the junction kept 12 bases outside the gene matches. Germline CDR1 GTSNPN, CDR2 SVGIG (reference sequence). The length of the CDR3 is 13 residues. DNA of the CDR3: TGTGCCTGGAGTCAGTCCGGGACAGTTAATGACACCTTC. Its protein is CAWSQSGTVNDTF.

The chain is built from TRBV7-2 and TRBJ2-5; tentatively, D is TRBD2 (6 bases). V lost 0 bases and J lost 5, with 13 bases in between. The CDR3 is 15 residues long. Germline CDR1 reads SGHTA; CDR2 reads FQGNSA. For the CDR3, the DNA is TGTGCCAGCAGCTTAGCTAGCGGACCCACGGAGACCCAGTACTTC. Protein sequence: CASSLASGPTETQYF.

The DNA for the CDR3 is TGTGCCAGCAGTTACACGGGAGGGACCGGGGAGCTGTTTTTT. Amino acids: CASSYTGGTGELFF. The chain combines TRBV6-5 with TRBJ2-2; TRBD2 agrees at 8 bases. This CDR3 is 14 amino acids long. The germline gives CDR1 MNHEY, CDR2 SVGAGI. The V gene end was trimmed by 2 bases and the J gene end by 5 bases; junction bases not matched to a gene: 1.

The V and J genes are TRBV9 and TRBJ2-2, with 7 nucleotides matching TRBD1. The CDR3 totals 16 residues. Germline values: CDR1 SGDLS, CDR2 YYNGEE. V lost 3 bases and J lost 0; bases outside the gene matches: 5. CDR3 DNA: TGTGCCAGCAGCGATGAGGACAGGACGAACACCGGGGAGCTGTTTTTT. It yields the protein CASSDEDRTNTGELFF.

The CDR3 DNA reads TGTGCCAGCAGTGTCTTGGGGACAGAACTTGAAGCTTTCTTT. It yields the protein CASSVLGTELEAFF. The rearrangement links TRBV2 to TRBJ1-1; 7 bases map to TRBD1. The V segment lost 4 bases and the J segment 7 bases; nucleotides outside the gene matches: 9. CDR3 length: 14 amino acids. CDR1 is SNHLY, CDR2 FYNNEI, per germline.

The chain carries TRBV28 and TRBJ2-6; 8 bases are shared with TRBD1. The V gene's germline CDR1 is MDHEN and CDR2 SYDVKM. V gave up 6 bases and J gave up 2 bases; unmatched junction bases: 6. The length of the CDR3 is 16 residues. CDR3 region: CASRKTGAAGANVLTF. Here the CDR3 DNA reads TGTGCCAGCAGGAAGACAGGGGCGGCTGGGGCCAACGTCCTGACTTTC.

This CDR3 reads CATSNWNYGYTF. The CDR3 region has the DNA TGTGCCACCAGTAACTGGAACTATGGCTACACCTTC. This sequence joins TRBV24-1 and TRBJ1-2; D is uncertain. Trimming removed 6 bases at V and 2 bases at J, with 6 bases between. The CDR3 loop spans 12 amino acids. CDR1 is KGHDR and CDR2 is SFDVKD in the germline V gene.

The chain combines TRBV5-1 with TRBJ1-6; unclear D gene. With 0 bases removed from V and 9 bases from J, the gap between germline ends came to 10 bases. Germline CDR1 is SGHRS and CDR2 is YFSETQ. The CDR3 runs to 14 residues. CDR3 amino acids: CASSLGQEGSPLHF. CDR3 sequence (DNA): TGCGCCAGCAGCTTGGGGCAGGAGGGTTCACCCCTCCACTTT.

This clone was detected ten times or more. This CDR3 reads CATSPGGLTNEKLFF. CDR3 nucleotide sequence: TGTGCCACCAGCCCAGGGGGGTTAACTAATGAAAAACTGTTTTTT. The rearrangement uses TRBV15 and TRBJ1-4, with TRBD1 identical over 7 bases. The length of the CDR3 is 15 residues. From germline, CDR1 is LNHNV and CDR2 YYDKDF (reference sequence). The V segment lost 5 bases and the J segment 1 base; nucleotides outside the gene matches: 4.

This chain uses TRBV27 with TRBJ1-1; a possible D gene is TRBD1 (5 bases). Germline V gene data show CDR1 as MNHEY and CDR2 as SMNVEV (reference sequence). CDR3 length: 13 residues. The CDR3 DNA is TGTGCAGACAGAATCCTTCAGGGTTCTGAAGCTTTCTTT. This gives the protein CADRILQGSEAFF.

The rearrangement uses TRBV3-1 (or the pseudogene TRBV3-2) and TRBJ2-7, with TRBD2 matching 11 bases. The CDR3 has 17 residues. V lost 0 bases and J lost 4; bases outside the gene matches: 8. CDR1 and CDR2 (germline): LGHDT, YNNKEL (reference sequence). In nucleotides, the CDR3 is TGTGCCAGCAGCCAAGAGACCTCTAGCGGGGGGCGTTACGAGCAGTACTTC. Protein: CASSQETSSGGRYEQYF.

This clone was found once. The genes are TRBV10-3 and TRBJ1-5, with 7 nucleotides matching TRBD1. Losses at the gene ends were 6 bases for V and 5 bases for J; bases not matched to a gene: 7. In germline, CDR1 is ENHRY, CDR2 SYGVKD. This CDR3 has 14 residues. The CDR3 nucleotides read TGTGCCATCAGGGACGGGACAGAGGATCAGCCCCAGCATTTT. Amino acid sequence: CAIRDGTEDQPQHF.

This clone was observed a few times. V gene TRBV10-3 combines with J gene TRBJ1-2; D not resolved. V dropped 0 bases and J dropped 14 bases, with 19 bases sitting between them. The germline V gene encodes CDR1 ENHRY and CDR2 SYGVKD. CDR3 size: 14 residues. Here the CDR3 reads CAISESSKIGLWTF. CDR3 in DNA: TGTGCCATCAGTGAGTCATCCAAGATAGGACTATGGACCTTC.

CDR3 coding DNA: TGTGCCAGCAGCTCCAGGACAGGATACTCCTACGAGCAGTACTTC. Protein: CASSSRTGYSYEQYF. The chain is built from TRBV3-1 (or the pseudogene TRBV3-2) and TRBJ2-7, with 7 bases that match TRBD1. The germline gives CDR1 LGHDT, CDR2 YNNKEL (reference sequence). This CDR3 is built from 15 residues. Trimming removed 5 bases from V and 0 bases from J; junction bases left unmatched: 7.

V gene TRBV7-9 combines with J gene TRBJ1-1; 7 bases align to TRBD1. Germline CDR1 and CDR2: SEHNR and FQNEAQ (reference sequence). J was trimmed by 10 bases and V by 0 bases; bases with no gene match: 11. This CDR3 spans 15 amino acids. CDR3 DNA: TGTGCCAGCAGCTTAGCATCGGGACAGACTGGTGGAGCTTTCTTT. Protein product: CASSLASGQTGGAFF.

The rearrangement links TRBV6-4 to TRBJ2-6; 10 bases are a match to TRBD1. With 0 bases clipped from V and 0 bases from J, the junction kept 5 bases outside the gene matches. This CDR3 comprises 19 residues. The germline V gene encodes CDR1 MRHNA and CDR2 SNTAGT. CDR3 in amino acids: CASSDSGTGALSGANVLTF. CDR3 DNA sequence: TGTGCCAGCAGTGACTCCGGGACAGGGGCCCTCTCTGGGGCCAACGTCCTGACTTTC.

This clone was detected only once. The chain carries TRBV7-2 and TRBJ2-7; no definite D call. This CDR3 has 12 residues. Germline values: CDR1 SGHTA, CDR2 FQGNSA. The V and J ends lost 1 base and 5 bases respectively, with 6 bases between them. This chain's CDR3 is CASSLDYHEQYF. The CDR3 coding sequence is TGTGCCAGCAGCTTAGATTATCACGAGCAGTACTTC. The full variable domain, completed using reference TRBV7-2 and TRBJ2-7, is GAGVSQSPSNKVTEKGKDVELRCDPISGHTALYWYRQSLGQGLEFLIYFQGNSAPDKSGLPSDRFSAERTGGSVSTLTIQRTQQEDSAVYLCASSLDYHEQYFGPGTRLTVT.

For this clone: The junction differs from germline at one of its ends, possibly a read error. This chain uses TRBV18 with TRBJ1-1, with 8 bases fitting TRBD1. Per germline, CDR1 KGHSH and CDR2 LQKENI. The CDR3 contains 15 residues. CDR3 in amino acids: CASSPPGQATKKAFF. The CDR3 DNA reads TGTGCCAGCTCCCCACCGGGACAGGCTACGAAGAAAGCTTTCTTT.